This T cell receptor (beta chain) was captured in a study of T cell repertoires in cytomegalovirus infection. TCRdb re-called the reads with MiXCR, one entry per CDR3 protein. The repertoire holds approximately 350,000 distinct CDR3 sequences, with roughly a third as singletons. This clonotype showed up many times. Its antigen remains unidentified. Study observations and caveats: Individuals carrying CMV plus the relevant HLA were identified by cumulative frequency of public TCR beta families.

The receptor was isolated from a human donor in good health (CMV status not recorded). Some clones in this sample may be carry-over from other donors' samples. Source: cultured PBMCs, taken from culture after CMV antigen stimulation.

CDR3 nucleotide sequence: TGTGCCAGTAGTGCTAGCGCCCTCGCTTACAATGAGCAGTTCTTC. Protein product: CASSASALAYNEQFF. The chain combines TRBV19 with TRBJ2-1; D is perhaps TRBD2 (6 bases). The CDR3 runs to 15 residues. Trimming stripped 5 bases from V and 4 bases from J, with 15 bases between. CDR1 LNHDA and CDR2 SQIVND come from the germline V gene (reference sequence).